This TCR beta chain is from a study of blood T cell repertoires in COVID-19. Trimming pared 1 base from V and 5 bases from J, leaving 15 bases between. Per germline, CDR1 SGHDT and CDR2 YYEEEE. The CDR3 is 16 amino acids. As processed by the authors: Scientists estimated how many nucleated cells there were by amplifying reference gene primers. Clones were sequenced by immunoSEQ multiplex PCR, and TCRdb holds only the in-frame ones, with some missing. V and J calls and clone size are those listed in that table; D and trimming were worked out from the DNA. Of roughly 250,000 clones in the sample, approximately 90% were seen once.

The origin of this receptor is a man in his 60s who had recovered from COVID-19. The chain links TRBV5-6 to TRBJ1-4; D remains ambiguous. The sample comprised peripheral blood. The CDR3 sequence: CASSLMSTLRNEKLFF. CDR3 sequence (DNA): TGTGCCAGCAGCTTGATGTCGACTCTTCGCAATGAAAAACTGTTTTTT.